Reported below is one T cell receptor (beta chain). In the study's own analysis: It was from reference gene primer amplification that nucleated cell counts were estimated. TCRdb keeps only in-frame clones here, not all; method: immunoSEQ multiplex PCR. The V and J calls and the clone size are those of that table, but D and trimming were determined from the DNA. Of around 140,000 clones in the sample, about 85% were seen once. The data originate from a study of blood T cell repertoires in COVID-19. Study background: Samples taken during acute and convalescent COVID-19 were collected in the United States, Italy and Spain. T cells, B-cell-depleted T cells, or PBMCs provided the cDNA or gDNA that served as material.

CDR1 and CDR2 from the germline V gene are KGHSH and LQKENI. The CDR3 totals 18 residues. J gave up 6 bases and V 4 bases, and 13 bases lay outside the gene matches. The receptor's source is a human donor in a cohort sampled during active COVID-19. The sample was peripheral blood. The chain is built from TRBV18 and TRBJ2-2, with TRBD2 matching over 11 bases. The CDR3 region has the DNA TGTGCCAGCTCACGGAATTCCGGGACTAGCGGATATGCCGGGGAGCTGTTTTTT. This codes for CASSRNSGTSGYAGELFF.